The entry below gives a single T cell receptor (beta chain) sequence along with its context. The assay was immunoSEQ multiplex PCR, and TCRdb's table has in-frame clones only and misses some. The sample includes some 60,000 clones, under 95% of them seen just once. This entry is derived from a study of T cell changes during pregnancy in multiple sclerosis. The CDR3 has 15 amino acids. V was pared by 2 bases and J by 2 bases, with 12 bases between. The germline V gene has CDR1 MDHEN and CDR2 SYDVKM. The sequence came from a female donor in good health, enrolled as a control in a pregnancy study. Sequencing was performed on peripheral blood, taken in the first trimester of pregnancy. The rearrangement links TRBV28 to TRBJ2-5; D is possibly TRBD1 (6 bases). CDR3 DNA sequence: TGTGCCAGCAGTTTAGGGGGACAAGAGCAAGAGACCCAGTACTTC. Translated: CASSLGGQEQETQYF.